The present entry profiles one TCR beta chain with its context. No antigen is known for it. This specimen belongs to a study of graft-versus-host responses after intestinal transplantation. About the study: Each patient got anti-thymocyte globulin induction, then tacrolimus and steroids for roughly 3 years.

Germline V gives CDR1 SGHTA, CDR2 FQGNSA. V dropped 2 bases and J dropped 6 bases, with 8 bases sitting between them. This CDR3 is built from 13 residues. The assay was immunoSEQ multiplex PCR, and TCRdb's table has in-frame clones only and misses some. The sample holds 130,000 to 150,000 clones, around 90% seen once. Study conclusions and caveats: Maximum circulating GvH clone levels tracked with early post-transplant HvG decreases. There were GvH clones found in recipient marrow, and some of them appeared first in ileum or blood.

The V call is TRBV7-2, the J call TRBJ2-1; D is undetermined. This sequence originates from a human donor who received an intestinal transplant. The sequencing used unstimulated CD4+ T cells sorted from spleen or lymph node cells, collected before intestinal transplant. The CDR3 sequence: CASSLTGFNEQFF. The CDR3 DNA sequence: TGTGCCAGCAGCTTAACCGGGTTCAATGAGCAGTTCTTC.